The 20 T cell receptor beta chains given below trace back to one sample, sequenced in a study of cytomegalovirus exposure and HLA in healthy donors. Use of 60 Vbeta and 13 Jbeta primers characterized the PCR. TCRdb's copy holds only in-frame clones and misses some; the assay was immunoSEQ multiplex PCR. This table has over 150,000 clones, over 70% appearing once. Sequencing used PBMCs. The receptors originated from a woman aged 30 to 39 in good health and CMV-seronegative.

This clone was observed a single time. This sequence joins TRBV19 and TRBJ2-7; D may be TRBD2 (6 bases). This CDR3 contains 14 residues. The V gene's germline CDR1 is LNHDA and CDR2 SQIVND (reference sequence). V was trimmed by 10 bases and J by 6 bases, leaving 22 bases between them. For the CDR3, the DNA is TGTGCCACCGCCTTGACTGGAGGGGTGGGCGAGCAGTACTTC. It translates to CATALTGGVGEQYF.

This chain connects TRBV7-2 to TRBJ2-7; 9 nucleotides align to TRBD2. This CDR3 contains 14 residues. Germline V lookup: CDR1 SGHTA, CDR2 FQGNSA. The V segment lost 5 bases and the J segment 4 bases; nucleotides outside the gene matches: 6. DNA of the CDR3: TGTGCCAGCAGCGCGGGACTAGCTAATTACGAGCAGTACTTC. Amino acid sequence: CASSAGLANYEQYF.

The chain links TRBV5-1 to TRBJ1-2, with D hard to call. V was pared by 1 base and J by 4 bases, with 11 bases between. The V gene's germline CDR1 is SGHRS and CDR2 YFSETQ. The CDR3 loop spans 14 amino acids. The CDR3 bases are TGCGCCAGCAGCTTGTCGCTGTCGGTCTATGGCTACACCTTC. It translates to CASSLSLSVYGYTF.

The CDR3 sequence is CASSSGETQYF. DNA for the CDR3: TGTGCCAGCAGCTCCGGAGAGACCCAGTACTTC. The chain carries TRBV7-2 and TRBJ2-5; D uncertain. CDR3 length: 11 amino acids. The germline CDR1 and CDR2 sequences are SGHTA and FQGNSA. V gave up 4 bases and J gave up 4 bases, with 4 bases separating them.

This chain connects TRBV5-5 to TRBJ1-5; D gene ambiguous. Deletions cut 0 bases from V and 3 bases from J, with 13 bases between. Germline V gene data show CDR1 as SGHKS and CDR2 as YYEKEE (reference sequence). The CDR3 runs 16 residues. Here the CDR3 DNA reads TGTGCCAGCAGCTTGGTCGTCGGGGAGTTCAATCAGCCCCAGCATTTT. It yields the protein CASSLVVGEFNQPQHF.

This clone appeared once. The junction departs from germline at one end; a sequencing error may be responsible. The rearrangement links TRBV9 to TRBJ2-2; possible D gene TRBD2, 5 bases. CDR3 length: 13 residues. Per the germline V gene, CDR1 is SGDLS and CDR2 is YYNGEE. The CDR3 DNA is TGTGCCAGCAGCGGACGAAACACCGGGGAGCTGTCTTTT. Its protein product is CASSGRNTGELSF.

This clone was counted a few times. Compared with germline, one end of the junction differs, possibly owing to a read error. In DNA form, the CDR3 reads TGTTCCAGCAGCTCGACAGGGACCGCTGGAAACACCATATATTTT. Amino acid sequence: CSSSSTGTAGNTIYF. The chain links TRBV7-9 to TRBJ1-3, with 7 positions matching TRBD1. Germline CDR1 is SEHNR and CDR2 is FQNEAQ (reference sequence). The length of the CDR3 is 15 residues. Looking up the rest from reference TRBV7-9 and TRBJ1-3 gives the full variable domain: DTGVSQNPRHKITKRGQNVTFRCDPISEHNRLYWYRQTLGQGPEFLTYFQNEAQLEKSRLLSDRFSAERPKGSFSTLEIQRTEQGDSAMYLCSSSSTGTAGNTIYFGEGSWLTVV.

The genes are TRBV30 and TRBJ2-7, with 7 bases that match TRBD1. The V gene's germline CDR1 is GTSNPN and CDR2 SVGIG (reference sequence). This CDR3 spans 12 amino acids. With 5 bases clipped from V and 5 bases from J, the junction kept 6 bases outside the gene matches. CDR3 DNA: TGTGCCTGGTCGCACAGGGGCAACGAGCAGTACTTC. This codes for CAWSHRGNEQYF.

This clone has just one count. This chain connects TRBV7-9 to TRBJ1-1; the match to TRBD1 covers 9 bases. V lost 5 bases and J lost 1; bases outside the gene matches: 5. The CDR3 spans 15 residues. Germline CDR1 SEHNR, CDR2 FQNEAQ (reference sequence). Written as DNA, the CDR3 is TGTGCCAGCAGCCGGACAGGGGATTCGAACACTGAAGCTTTCTTT. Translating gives CASSRTGDSNTEAFF.

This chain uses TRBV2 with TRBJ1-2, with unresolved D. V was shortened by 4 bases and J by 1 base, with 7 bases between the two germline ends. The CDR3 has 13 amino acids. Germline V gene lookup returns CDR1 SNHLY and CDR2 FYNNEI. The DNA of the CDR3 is TGTGCCAGCAGTGTCGGCGGTAACTATGGCTACACCTTC. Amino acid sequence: CASSVGGNYGYTF.

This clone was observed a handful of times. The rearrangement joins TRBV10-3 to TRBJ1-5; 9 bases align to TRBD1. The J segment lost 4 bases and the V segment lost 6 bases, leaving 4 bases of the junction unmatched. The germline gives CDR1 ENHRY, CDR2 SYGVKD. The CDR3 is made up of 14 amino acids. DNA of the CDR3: TGTGCCATCAGACGACAGGGGGATAATCAGCCCCAGCATTTT. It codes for CAIRRQGDNQPQHF.

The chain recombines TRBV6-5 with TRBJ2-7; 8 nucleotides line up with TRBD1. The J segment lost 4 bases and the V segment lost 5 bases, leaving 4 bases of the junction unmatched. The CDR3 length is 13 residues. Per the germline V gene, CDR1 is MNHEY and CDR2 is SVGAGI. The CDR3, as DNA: TGTGCCAGCAGTATGCAGGGGGCGTACGAGCAGTACTTC. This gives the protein CASSMQGAYEQYF.

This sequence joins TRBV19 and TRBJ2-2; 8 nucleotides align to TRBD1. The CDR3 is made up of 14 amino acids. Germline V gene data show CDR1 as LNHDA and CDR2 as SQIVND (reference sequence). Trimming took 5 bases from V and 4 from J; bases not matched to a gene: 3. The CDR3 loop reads CASSQGAGTGELFF. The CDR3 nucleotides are TGTGCCAGTAGTCAGGGGGCCGGCACCGGGGAGCTGTTTTTT. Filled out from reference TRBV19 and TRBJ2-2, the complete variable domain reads DGGITQSPKYLFRKEGQNVTLSCEQNLNHDAMYWYRQDPGQGLRLIYYSQIVNDFQKGDIAEGYSVSREKKESFPLTVTSAQKNPTAFYLCASSQGAGTGELFFGEGSRLTVL.

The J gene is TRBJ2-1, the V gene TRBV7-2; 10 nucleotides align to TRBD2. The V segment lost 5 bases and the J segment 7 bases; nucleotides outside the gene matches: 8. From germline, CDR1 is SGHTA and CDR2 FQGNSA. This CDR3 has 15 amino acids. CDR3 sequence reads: CASSPRIAGGNEQFF. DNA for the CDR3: TGTGCCAGCAGCCCTCGGATAGCGGGAGGAAATGAGCAGTTCTTC.

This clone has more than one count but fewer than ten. The CDR3: CASSLNPTVLGNTEAFF. The CDR3 coding sequence is TGTGCCAGCAGTTTAAACCCGACTGTCCTGGGGAACACTGAAGCTTTCTTT. The gene calls are TRBV27 and TRBJ1-1; D remains unclear. V gave up 2 bases and J gave up 1 base, with 17 bases separating them. The CDR3 is 17 residues long. The V gene's germline CDR1 is MNHEY and CDR2 SMNVEV (reference sequence).

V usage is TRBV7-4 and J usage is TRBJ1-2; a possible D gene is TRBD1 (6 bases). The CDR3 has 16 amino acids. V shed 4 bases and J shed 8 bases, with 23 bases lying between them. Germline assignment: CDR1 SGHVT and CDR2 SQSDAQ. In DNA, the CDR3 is TGTGCCAGCAGCTATATCGGGGGGGCATCACGCCACGGCTACACCTTC. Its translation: CASSYIGGASRHGYTF.

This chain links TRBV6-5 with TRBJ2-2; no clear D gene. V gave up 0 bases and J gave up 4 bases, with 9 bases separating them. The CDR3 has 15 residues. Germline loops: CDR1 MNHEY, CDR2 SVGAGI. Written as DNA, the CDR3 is TGTGCCAGCAGTTACTCCCCAGGTACCACCGGGGAGCTGTTTTTT. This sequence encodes CASSYSPGTTGELFF.

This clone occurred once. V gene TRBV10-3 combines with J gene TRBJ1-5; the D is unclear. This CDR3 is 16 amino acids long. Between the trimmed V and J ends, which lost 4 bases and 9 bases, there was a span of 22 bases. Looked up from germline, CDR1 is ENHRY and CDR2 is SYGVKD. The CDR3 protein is CAISATPSGGLGPQHF. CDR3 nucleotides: TGTGCCATCAGTGCTACCCCCTCGGGAGGGTTGGGGCCCCAGCATTTT.

The CDR3 DNA reads as TGTGCCAGCAGTTTACCGACTAGCGGGGCTGATAATGAGCAGTTCTTC. Residues: CASSLPTSGADNEQFF. The genes are TRBV27 and TRBJ2-1; 11 positions match TRBD2. Germline V gene lookup returns CDR1 MNHEY and CDR2 SMNVEV (reference sequence). The J segment lost 7 bases and the V segment lost 2 bases, leaving 7 bases of the junction unmatched. The CDR3 extends over 16 amino acids.

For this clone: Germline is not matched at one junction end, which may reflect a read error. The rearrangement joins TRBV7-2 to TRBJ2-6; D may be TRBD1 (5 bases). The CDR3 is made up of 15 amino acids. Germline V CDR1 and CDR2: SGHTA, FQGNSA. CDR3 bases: TGTGCCAGCAGCTTTCAGGGCTCTGGGGCCAACGGCCTGACTTTC. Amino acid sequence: CASSFQGSGANGLTF.